The 2 T cell receptor beta chains below come from one sample, sequenced in a study of shared clonotypes between healthy human individuals. Clones were sequenced by immunoSEQ multiplex PCR, and TCRdb holds only the in-frame ones, with some missing. The sample yields 2.3 million or so clones, 80% to 95% seen once. The material sequenced was naive CD4+ T cells from PBMCs. Stated subset: CD45RA+ positively selected. Receptors were obtained from a man between 18 and 29 years old in good health. Some clones in this sample may be carry-over from other donors' samples.

CDR3 sequence: CATLAGRTDTQYF. CDR3 sequence (DNA): TGTGCCACATTAGCGGGCCGCACAGATACGCAGTATTTT. The genes are TRBV19 and TRBJ2-3; TRBD2 aligns across 7 bases. Germline V lookup: CDR1 LNHDA, CDR2 SQIVND (reference sequence). The CDR3 has 13 residues. The V and J ends lost 10 bases and 1 base, in that order; junction bases with no gene match: 5.

The chain is built from TRBV7-2 and TRBJ2-1; 9 bases match TRBD2. CDR1 is SGHTA and CDR2 is FQGNSA in the germline V gene. The trim removed 8 bases at V and 8 bases at J, leaving 10 bases unmatched. The CDR3 covers 14 residues. CDR3 region: CASGLTREGDEQFF. The CDR3 region has the DNA TGTGCCAGCGGTCTTACGCGGGAGGGGGATGAGCAGTTCTTC.